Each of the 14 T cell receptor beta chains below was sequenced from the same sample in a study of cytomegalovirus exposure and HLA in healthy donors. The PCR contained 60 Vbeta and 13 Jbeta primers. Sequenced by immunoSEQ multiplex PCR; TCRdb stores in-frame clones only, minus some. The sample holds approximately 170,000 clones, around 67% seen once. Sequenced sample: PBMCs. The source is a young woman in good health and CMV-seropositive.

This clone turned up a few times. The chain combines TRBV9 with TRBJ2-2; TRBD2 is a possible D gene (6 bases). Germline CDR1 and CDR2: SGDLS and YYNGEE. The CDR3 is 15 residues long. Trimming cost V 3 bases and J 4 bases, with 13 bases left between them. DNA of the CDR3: TGTGCCAGCAGCGAACGAGAGGGAGGCACCGGGGAGCTGTTTTTT. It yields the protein CASSEREGGTGELFF.

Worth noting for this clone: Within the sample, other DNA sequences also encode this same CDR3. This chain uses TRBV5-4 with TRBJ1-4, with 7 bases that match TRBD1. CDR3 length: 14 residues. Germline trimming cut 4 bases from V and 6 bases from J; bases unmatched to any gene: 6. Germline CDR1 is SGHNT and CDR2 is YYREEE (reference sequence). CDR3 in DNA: TGTGCCAGCAGCCGTGACAGGGATCATGAAAAACTGTTTTTT. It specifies CASSRDRDHEKLFF.

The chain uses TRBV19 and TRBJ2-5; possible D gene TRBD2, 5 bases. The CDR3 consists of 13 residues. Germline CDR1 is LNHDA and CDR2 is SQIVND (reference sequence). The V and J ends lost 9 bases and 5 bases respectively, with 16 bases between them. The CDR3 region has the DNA TGTGCCAGCAAACCTAGCATCTCGGAGACCCAGTACTTC. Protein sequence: CASKPSISETQYF. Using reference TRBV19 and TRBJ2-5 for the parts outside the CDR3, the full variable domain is DGGITQSPKYLFRKEGQNVTLSCEQNLNHDAMYWYRQDPGQGLRLIYYSQIVNDFQKGDIAEGYSVSREKKESFPLTVTSAQKNPTAFYLCASKPSISETQYFGPGTRLLVL.

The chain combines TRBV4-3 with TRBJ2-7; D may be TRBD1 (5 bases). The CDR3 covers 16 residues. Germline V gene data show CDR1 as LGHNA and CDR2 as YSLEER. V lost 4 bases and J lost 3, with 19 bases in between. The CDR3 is CASSLRPGSKNYEQYF. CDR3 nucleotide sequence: TGCGCCAGCAGCCTCCGTCCAGGGTCTAAGAACTACGAGCAGTACTTC.

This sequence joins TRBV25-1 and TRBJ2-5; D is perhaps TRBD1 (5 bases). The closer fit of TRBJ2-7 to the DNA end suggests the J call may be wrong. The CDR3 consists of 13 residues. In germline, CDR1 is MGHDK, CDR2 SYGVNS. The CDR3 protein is CASSFGATYEQYF. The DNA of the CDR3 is TGTGCCAGCAGCTTTGGGGCCACCTACGAGCAGTACTTC.

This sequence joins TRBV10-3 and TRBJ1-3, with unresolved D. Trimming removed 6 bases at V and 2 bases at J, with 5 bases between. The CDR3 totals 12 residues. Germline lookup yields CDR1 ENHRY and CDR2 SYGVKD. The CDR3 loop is CAIRDTGNTIYF. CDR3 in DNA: TGTGCCATCAGAGACACTGGAAACACCATATATTTT.

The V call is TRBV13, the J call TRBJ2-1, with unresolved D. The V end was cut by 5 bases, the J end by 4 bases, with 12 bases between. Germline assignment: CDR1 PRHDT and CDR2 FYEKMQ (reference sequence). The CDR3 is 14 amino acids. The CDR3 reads CASSPRPPYNEQFF. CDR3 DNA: TGTGCCAGCAGCCCTAGACCGCCTTACAATGAGCAGTTCTTC.

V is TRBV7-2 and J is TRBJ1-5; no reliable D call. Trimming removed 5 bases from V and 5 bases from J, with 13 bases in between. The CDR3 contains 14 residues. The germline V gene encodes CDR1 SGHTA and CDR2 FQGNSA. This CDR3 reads CASSPGEGHQPQHF. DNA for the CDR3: TGTGCCAGCAGCCCCGGGGAAGGGCATCAGCCCCAGCATTTT.

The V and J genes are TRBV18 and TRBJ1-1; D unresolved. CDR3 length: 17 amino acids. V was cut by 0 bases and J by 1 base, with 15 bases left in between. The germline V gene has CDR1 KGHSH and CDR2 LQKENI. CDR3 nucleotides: TGTGCCAGCTCACCACCCAGTACGGACTTGGGGAACACTGAAGCTTTCTTT. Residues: CASSPPSTDLGNTEAFF.

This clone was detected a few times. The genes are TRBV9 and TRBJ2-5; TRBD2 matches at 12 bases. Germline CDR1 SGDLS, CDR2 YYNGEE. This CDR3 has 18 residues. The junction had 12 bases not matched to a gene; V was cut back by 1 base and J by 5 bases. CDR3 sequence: CASSVSGLAGGPVETQYF. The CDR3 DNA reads TGTGCCAGCAGCGTATCAGGCCTAGCGGGAGGGCCCGTTGAGACCCAGTACTTC.

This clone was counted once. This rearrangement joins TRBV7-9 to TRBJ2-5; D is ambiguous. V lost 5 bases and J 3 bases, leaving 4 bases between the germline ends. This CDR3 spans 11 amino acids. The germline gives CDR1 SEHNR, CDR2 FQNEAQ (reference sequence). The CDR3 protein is CASSDKETQYF. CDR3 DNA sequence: TGTGCCAGCAGCGACAAAGAGACCCAGTACTTC. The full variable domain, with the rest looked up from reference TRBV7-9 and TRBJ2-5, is DTGVSQNPRHKITKRGQNVTFRCDPISEHNRLYWYRQTLGQGPEFLTYFQNEAQLEKSRLLSDRFSAERPKGSFSTLEIQRTEQGDSAMYLCASSDKETQYFGPGTRLLVL.

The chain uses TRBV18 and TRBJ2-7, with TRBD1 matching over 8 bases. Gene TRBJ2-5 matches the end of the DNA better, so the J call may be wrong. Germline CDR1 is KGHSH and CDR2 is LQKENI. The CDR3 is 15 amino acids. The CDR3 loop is CASSPKQGVGETQYF. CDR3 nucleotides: TGTGCCAGCTCACCAAAACAGGGGGTCGGAGAGACCCAGTACTTC.

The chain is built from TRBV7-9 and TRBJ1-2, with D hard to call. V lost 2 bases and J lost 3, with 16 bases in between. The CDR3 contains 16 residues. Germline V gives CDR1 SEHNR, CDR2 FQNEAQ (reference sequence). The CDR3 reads CASSLQGAGRDYGYTF. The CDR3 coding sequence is TGTGCCAGCAGCTTACAAGGAGCGGGCAGAGACTATGGCTACACCTTC.

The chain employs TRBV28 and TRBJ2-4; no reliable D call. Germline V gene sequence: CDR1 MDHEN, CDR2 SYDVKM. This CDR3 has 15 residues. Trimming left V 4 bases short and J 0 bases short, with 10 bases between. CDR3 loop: CASSSIPGAKNIQYF. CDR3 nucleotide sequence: TGTGCCAGCAGTTCAATCCCGGGAGCCAAAAACATTCAGTACTTC.